This is a list of T cell receptor beta chains from one sample in a study of blood T cell repertoires in COVID-19. TCRdb's copy holds only in-frame clones and misses some; the assay was immunoSEQ multiplex PCR. The data contain approximately 230,000 clones, roughly 90% of them singletons. The sample taken for sequencing was peripheral blood. The receptors were sampled from a woman aged 40 to 50 who had recovered from COVID-19. CDR3s leave out the opening cysteine and the closing phenylalanine or tryptophan.

length,J,V,CDR3
13,TRBJ2-3,TRBV4-2,ASSLGGAVSDTQY
14,TRBJ1-1,TRBV20-1,SASLGADLRNTEAF
11,TRBJ2-7,TRBV7-2,ASSNRDGYEQY
16,TRBJ2-7,TRBV4-2,ASSRESPLAGASYEQY
11,TRBJ1-6,TRBV28,ASSLAGRPPLH
14,TRBJ2-2,TRBV18,ASSPPTNRGTGELF
14,TRBJ1-4,TRBV11-1,ASSLRSPAANEKLF
13,TRBJ1-3,TRBV11-2,ASSLDGGSGNTIY
13,TRBJ1-2,TRBV7-9,ASSSGQGAWSGYT
14,TRBJ2-3,TRBV6-6,ASSYPSGASTDTQY
12,TRBJ2-1,TRBV4-3,ASSQENGPNEQF
17,TRBJ1-6,TRBV4-3,ASSQGRGDTGGRNSPLH
12,TRBJ1-2,TRBV5-6,ASSPTRDRHGYT
14,TRBJ1-4,TRBV4-1,ASSRTPGQGNEKLF
14,TRBJ2-3,TRBV7-3,ASSPDRGPDFGTQY
12,TRBJ2-7,TRBV6-2/TRBV6-3,ASSYSRYSHEQY
13,TRBJ2-7,TRBV5-4,ASSSPGQGNSEQY
14,TRBJ2-5,TRBV6-2/TRBV6-3,ASSGSGTSGQETQY
15,TRBJ2-3,TRBV25-1,ASSGTSTGASTDTQY
15,TRBJ2-1,TRBV24-1,ATSDPTGVSSYNEQF
15,TRBJ2-3,TRBV4-3,ASSQDRTLAGADTQY
12,TRBJ2-7,TRBV27,ASSLSTGRYEQY
13,TRBJ1-2,TRBV24-1,ATSDFSGESYGYT
11,TRBJ1-2,TRBV3-1/TRBV3-2,ASSHGQGGGYT
12,TRBJ2-7,TRBV6-5,ASSYRPGSYEQY
10,TRBJ2-3,TRBV5-4,ASSVHTDTQY
13,TRBJ2-1,TRBV15,ATSREGQIYNEQF
13,TRBJ1-2,TRBV7-2,ASTGSRASNYGYT
13,TRBJ2-7,TRBV5-1,ASSLAWAGGNEQY
13,TRBJ2-1,TRBV5-1,ASSLDQGAYNEQF
18,TRBJ2-5,TRBV2,ASSRSRQAPEGPFRETQY
13,TRBJ2-2,TRBV6-5,ASSPGLVNTGELF
14,TRBJ2-1,TRBV4-3,ASSQGVAGGYNEQF
13,TRBJ2-5,TRBV3-1/TRBV3-2,ASSQGGGGQETQY
14,TRBJ2-1,TRBV28,ASPPALPGSYNEQF
12,TRBJ2-7,TRBV19,ASSEDRGLREQY
11,TRBJ2-1,TRBV4-3,ASSQFPGNEQF
12,TRBJ1-1,TRBV7-2,ASSHGRENTEAF
13,TRBJ2-1,TRBV3-1/TRBV3-2,ASSPLGTGYGEQF
13,TRBJ1-2,TRBV7-9,ASSPPGGQAYGYT
11,TRBJ2-3,TRBV7-2,ASSLESGGAKY
12,TRBJ2-7,TRBV7-2,ASSPGQGAWEQY
12,TRBJ1-2,TRBV5-1,ASSWQGGDYGYT
15,TRBJ2-1,TRBV19,ASSIGTSRGFYNEQF
14,TRBJ2-7,TRBV11-2,ASSLDRGHKPYEQY
12,TRBJ1-5,TRBV5-5,ASSFLWANQPQH
11,TRBJ2-3,TRBV18,ASSSQGADTQY
11,TRBJ2-7,TRBV7-2,ASSLLQGSEQY
14,TRBJ2-1,TRBV6-2/TRBV6-3,ASSTRWSSGGNEQF
11,TRBJ1-1,TRBV15,ATSRVSGTEAF